Listed here is a single T cell receptor beta chain. Its specificity is not known. Produced via immunoSEQ multiplex PCR; TCRdb's table is partial and in-frame only. The sample records about 68,000 clones, 75% to 90% being singletons. Antigen-specific CD4+ T cell clonotypes were called by their expansion after viral peptide-pool culture in ViraFEST. Having been cultured for under twelve days, the cells underwent CD4+ T cell isolation. Having tested negative for nucleocapsid antibodies, the vaccine recipients showed no prior SARS-CoV-2 infection. It was with approximately 9.6 IU/ml IL-2 and about 10 ug/ml peptides that two million PBMC per well were cultured. The sample originates from a study of vaccination effects on CD4 cells after COVID-19. Overall study findings and caveats: No early post-infection timepoints were available in the study, which also included few convalescent patients. Marked clonal contraction was seen late after vaccination (in both infection- and vaccine-induced clones).

The CDR3 length is 13 residues. The J segment lost 7 bases and the V segment lost 5 bases, leaving 4 bases of the junction unmatched. The V gene's germline CDR1 is SGHTA and CDR2 FQGNSA. This TCR derives from a human donor who received a COVID-19 vaccine. The rearrangement joins TRBV7-2 to TRBJ2-1, with 8 bases matching TRBD2. Sequenced here: CD4+ T cells from PBMCs cultured with SARS-CoV-2 spike peptides, sampled before COVID-19 vaccination. The CDR3 nucleotides are TGTGCCAGCAGCCGGCCTAGCGGGAATGAGCAGTTCTTC. Protein product: CASSRPSGNEQFF.